The clone carrying this T cell receptor beta chain was counted a few times. Its target is not known. In the PCR, 60 Vbeta and 13 Jbeta primers were used. This table comes from immunoSEQ multiplex PCR, and its TCRdb copy is limited to in-frame clones, with some not included. The repertoire includes about 130,000 clones, more than 8% of them detected once, and less than 2% sits in the top ten. The data derive from a study of cytomegalovirus exposure and HLA in healthy donors. The CDR3 runs 15 residues. Between the trimmed V and J ends, which lost 1 base and 1 base, there was a span of 10 bases. Germline CDR1 reads SGHNT; CDR2 reads YENEEA. General study points: A list of 150 or so TCR beta chains associated with cytomegalovirus was given. What was likely a sequencing artifact was a cluster of highly shared sequence variants. Using a false discovery rate of 0.05, a later analysis showed that approximately 17,000 TCR beta sequences were associated with HLA alleles.

This TCR was recovered from a man aged 45-60 years in good health and CMV-seronegative. The gene calls are TRBV11-3 and TRBJ1-1, with D maybe TRBD1 (6 bases). Sequencing was performed on PBMCs. The CDR3 loop is CASSLGQGQNTEAFF. The CDR3 nucleotides read TGTGCCAGCAGCTTAGGGCAGGGGCAGAACACTGAAGCTTTCTTT.